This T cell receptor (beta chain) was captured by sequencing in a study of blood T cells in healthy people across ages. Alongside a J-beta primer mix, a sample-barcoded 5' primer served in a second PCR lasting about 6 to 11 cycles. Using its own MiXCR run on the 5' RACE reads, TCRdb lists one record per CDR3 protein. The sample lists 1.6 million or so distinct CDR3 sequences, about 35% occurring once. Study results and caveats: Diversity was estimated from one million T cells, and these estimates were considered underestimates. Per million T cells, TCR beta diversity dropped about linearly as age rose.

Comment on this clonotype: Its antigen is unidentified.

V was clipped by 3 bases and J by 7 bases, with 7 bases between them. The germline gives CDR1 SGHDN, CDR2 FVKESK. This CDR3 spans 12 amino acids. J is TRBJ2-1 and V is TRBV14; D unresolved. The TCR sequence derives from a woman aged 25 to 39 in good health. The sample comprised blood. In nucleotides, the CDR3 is TGTGCCAGCAGCCACTTCGGGAATGAGCAGTTCTTC. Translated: CASSHFGNEQFF. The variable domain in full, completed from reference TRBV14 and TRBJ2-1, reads EAGVTQFPSHSVIEKGQTVTLRCDPISGHDNLYWYRRVMGKEIKFLLHFVKESKQDESGMPNNRFLAERTGGTYSTLKVQPAELEDSGVYFCASSHFGNEQFFGPGTRLTVL.